One sample yielded the 24 T cell receptor beta chains listed below, sequenced in a study of T cell responses to AZD1222 COVID-19 vaccine. Profiled with immunoSEQ multiplex PCR; TCRdb holds only in-frame clones, not every one. The data show 250,000 to 300,000 clones, about 94% seen once. Material: peripheral blood, obtained 28 days after the second AZD1222 dose. These receptors were taken from an adult who received the AZD1222 COVID-19 vaccine.

V gene TRBV13 combines with J gene TRBJ2-7; 12 bases match TRBD1. CDR3 size: 18 residues. Trimming took 5 bases from V and 2 from J; bases not matched to a gene: 13. CDR1 and CDR2 from the germline V gene are PRHDT and FYEKMQ (reference sequence). CDR3 in DNA: TGTGCCAGCAGCCCTTACGGGACAGGGGGCGCAGGAACCTACGAGCAGTACTTC. As protein: CASSPYGTGGAGTYEQYF.

The chain combines TRBV9 with TRBJ2-7; 7 bases match TRBD2. Germline-derived CDR1 and CDR2 are SGDLS and YYNGEE. This CDR3 contains 13 residues. Trimming removed 5 bases from V and 3 bases from J; junction bases left unmatched: 5. The CDR3 DNA reads as TGTGCCAGCAGGGGTCGGGGGGACTACGAGCAGTACTTC. This gives the protein CASRGRGDYEQYF. The full variable domain, rest sourced from reference TRBV9 and TRBJ2-7, is DSGVTQTPKHLITATGQRVTLRCSPRSGDLSVYWYQQSLDQGLQFLIQYYNGEERAKGNILERFSAQQFPDLHSELNLSSLELGDSALYFCASRGRGDYEQYFGPGTRLTVT.

The V and J genes are TRBV12-3 or TRBV12-4 and TRBJ1-5, with D possibly TRBD1 on 6 matching bases. The CDR3 consists of 12 residues. Trimming shortened V by 7 bases and J by 7 bases, and 11 bases separated the two germline ends. CDR3 sequence reads: CASNTGRQPQHF. The CDR3 DNA is TGTGCCAGCAATACAGGGAGGCAGCCCCAGCATTTT.

V gene TRBV4-1 combines with J gene TRBJ1-2, with D unresolved. Per germline, CDR1 MGHRA and CDR2 YSYEKL. Trimming left V 2 bases short and J 5 bases short, with 18 bases between. The CDR3 is 16 amino acids. The CDR3 coding sequence is TGCGCCAGCAGCCAAAAAGCCCCAGCCCAGGAGTATGGCTACACCTTC. Protein sequence: CASSQKAPAQEYGYTF.

The V gene is TRBV11-3, the J gene TRBJ1-5, with 9 bases that match TRBD1. The germline V gene encodes CDR1 SGHNT and CDR2 YENEEA. After removal of 5 bases from V and 2 bases from J, the junction contained 13 bases not matched to a gene. The CDR3 is 18 amino acids. CDR3 region: CASSPGQGHGLGNQPQHF. In DNA form, the CDR3 reads TGTGCCAGCAGCCCGGGACAGGGACACGGTCTGGGCAATCAGCCCCAGCATTTT.

V and J are TRBV5-1 and TRBJ2-7; unclear D gene. V shed 4 bases and J shed 0 bases, with 17 bases lying between them. CDR3 length equals 16 residues. Germline CDR1 and CDR2: SGHRS and YFSETQ. In DNA, the CDR3 is TGCGCCAGCAGCCCGGGCCCTGAAAGCAGCTCCTACGAGCAGTACTTC. This gives the protein CASSPGPESSSYEQYF.

Worth noting for this clone: Other DNA sequences in this sample translate to the same CDR3. This rearrangement joins TRBV7-9 to TRBJ1-4; D may be TRBD1 (5 bases). V lost 1 base and J 2 bases, leaving 5 bases between the germline ends. CDR1 SEHNR and CDR2 FQNEAQ come from the germline V gene (reference sequence). The CDR3 extends over 14 amino acids. In DNA, the CDR3 is TGTGCCAGCAGCTTAGGGGGCACTAATGAAAAACTGTTTTTT. Its protein product is CASSLGGTNEKLFF.

The chain is built from TRBV24-1 and TRBJ2-5; D unclear. V was cut by 5 bases and J by 5 bases, with 8 bases left in between. This CDR3 comprises 12 residues. Germline loops: CDR1 KGHDR, CDR2 SFDVKD. The CDR3 region is CATSGPRETQYF. The DNA of the CDR3 is TGTGCCACCAGTGGCCCTCGTGAGACCCAGTACTTC.

The rearrangement joins TRBV14 to TRBJ1-1; D remains ambiguous. Trimming removed 4 bases from V and 6 bases from J, with 12 bases in between. CDR1 and CDR2 (germline): SGHDN, FVKESK. This CDR3 is built from 13 residues. In nucleotides, the CDR3 is TGTGCCAGCAGCCGAAAATTTGGGCCTGAAGCTTTCTTT. This codes for CASSRKFGPEAFF. Full variable domain (missing parts from reference TRBV14 and TRBJ1-1): EAGVTQFPSHSVIEKGQTVTLRCDPISGHDNLYWYRRVMGKEIKFLLHFVKESKQDESGMPNNRFLAERTGGTYSTLKVQPAELEDSGVYFCASSRKFGPEAFFGQGTRLTVV.

CDR3 loop: CASSQEMRLADIQYF. Written as DNA, the CDR3 is TGCGCCAGCAGCCAAGAGATGCGGCTAGCTGACATTCAGTACTTC. The J gene is TRBJ2-4, the V gene TRBV4-1; weak D call: TRBD2 (5 bases). Trimming removed 0 bases at V and 8 bases at J, with 14 bases between. Germline CDR1 reads MGHRA; CDR2 reads YSYEKL. The CDR3 spans 15 residues.

The chain couples TRBV6-5 to TRBJ1-1; 9 positions match TRBD1. Looked up from germline, CDR1 is MNHEY and CDR2 is SVGAGI. The CDR3 loop spans 14 amino acids. The junction had 6 bases not matched to a gene; V was cut back by 6 bases and J by 4 bases. The CDR3 DNA follows: TGTGCCAGCAGCCACCCGACAGGGGGCACTGAAGCTTTCTTT. Its protein product is CASSHPTGGTEAFF.

In DNA form, the CDR3 reads TGTGCCAGCTCGGCACCAGACAGGGGCGAAAACATTCAGTACTTC. It encodes CASSAPDRGENIQYF. This chain links TRBV18 with TRBJ2-4, with TRBD1 matching over 8 bases. Germline assignment: CDR1 KGHSH and CDR2 LQKENI. With 6 bases clipped from V and 5 bases from J, the junction kept 9 bases outside the gene matches. The CDR3 consists of 15 residues.

This clone was counted a single time. CDR3 residues: CASSVVETGNYGYTF. The DNA of the CDR3 is TGTGCCAGCAGCGTAGTGGAGACAGGGAACTATGGCTACACCTTC. The chain links TRBV9 to TRBJ1-2; 7 bases agree with TRBD1. This CDR3 comprises 15 residues. The trim removed 0 bases at V and 2 bases at J, leaving 4 bases unmatched. From germline, CDR1 is SGDLS and CDR2 YYNGEE.

V usage is TRBV28 and J usage is TRBJ1-2; 7 bases line up with TRBD1. V trimming: 6 bases; J trimming: 8 bases; junction bases outside the gene matches: 12. Per germline, CDR1 MDHEN and CDR2 SYDVKM. The CDR3 extends over 14 amino acids. The CDR3 protein is CASSPQGSSKGYTF. The DNA for the CDR3 is TGTGCCAGCAGCCCACAGGGGTCATCAAAAGGCTACACCTTC.

The rearrangement uses TRBV7-3 and TRBJ1-1; the D is unclear. In germline, CDR1 is SGHTA, CDR2 FQGTGA. Trimming took 2 bases from V and 5 from J, leaving 9 bases between them. CDR3 length equals 13 residues. The CDR3 coding sequence is TGTGCCAGCAGCTTAGGGGTTAGTACTGAAGCTTTCTTT. As protein: CASSLGVSTEAFF.

The chain joins TRBV29-1 to TRBJ1-1, with TRBD1 matching 7 bases. Germline V gene lookup returns CDR1 SQVTM and CDR2 ANQGSEA. This CDR3 region has 14 residues. V lost 6 bases and J lost 2; bases outside the gene matches: 9. For the CDR3, the DNA is TGCAGCGTCCGGACAGGAACCCGTAACACTGAAGCTTTCTTT. This sequence encodes CSVRTGTRNTEAFF.

The chain uses TRBV4-1 and TRBJ1-6; 7 positions agree with TRBD1. The germline gives CDR1 MGHRA, CDR2 YSYEKL. V shed 3 bases, J shed 0 bases, and the junction held 5 bases outside the gene matches. The CDR3 loop spans 17 amino acids. The CDR3 here is CASSQGTASSYNSPLHF. In DNA, the CDR3 is TGCGCCAGCAGCCAGGGGACAGCGAGCTCCTATAATTCACCCCTCCACTTT.

The chain couples TRBV2 to TRBJ2-7, with D unresolved. Looked up from germline, CDR1 is SNHLY and CDR2 is FYNNEI. The CDR3 loop spans 15 amino acids. Trimming cost V 1 base and J 1 base, with 11 bases left between them. In nucleotides, the CDR3 is TGTGCCAGCAGTGAAGGGGCCGGAACTTCCTACGAGCAGTACTTC. Translated: CASSEGAGTSYEQYF.

This chain joins TRBV9 and TRBJ2-5, with D perhaps matching TRBD2 (5 bases). The V and J ends lost 3 bases and 5 bases respectively, with 17 bases between them. This CDR3 contains 15 residues. CDR1 and CDR2 (germline): SGDLS, YYNGEE. The CDR3, as DNA: TGTGCCAGCAGCGCCCTAGCCGCGACCAAGGAGACCCAGTACTTC. As protein: CASSALAATKETQYF.

The chain carries TRBV6-5 and TRBJ1-6; D is possibly TRBD1 (6 bases). Germline V lookup: CDR1 MNHEY, CDR2 SVGAGI. The CDR3 loop spans 15 amino acids. Trimming removed 5 bases at V and 6 bases at J, with 14 bases between. The CDR3 DNA follows: TGTGCCAGCAGTACCCAGGGGTGGGGTAATTCACCCCTCCACTTT. Translated, it gives CASSTQGWGNSPLHF.

The gene calls are TRBV2 and TRBJ1-4; possibly TRBD1 for D (6 bases). From germline, CDR1 is SNHLY and CDR2 FYNNEI. This CDR3 has 16 residues. V lost 5 bases, J lost 8 bases, and 21 bases lay in between. CDR3 residues: CASSTWPGGLNEKLFF. The CDR3 bases are TGTGCCAGCAGTACGTGGCCCGGGGGGCTTAACGAAAAACTGTTTTTT. The variable domain in full, with the rest retrieved from reference TRBV2 and TRBJ1-4, is EPEVTQTPSHQVTQMGQEVILRCVPISNHLYFYWYRQILGQKVEFLVSFYNNEISEKSEIFDDQFSVERPDGSNFTLKIRSTKLEDSAMYFCASSTWPGGLNEKLFFGSGTQLSVL.

V gene TRBV27 combines with J gene TRBJ1-3; the D is unclear. This CDR3 spans 14 amino acids. Germline assignment: CDR1 MNHEY and CDR2 SMNVEV (reference sequence). Trimming pared 6 bases from V and 3 bases from J, leaving 12 bases between. As DNA, the CDR3 is TGTGCCAGCAGCCGAAGTACGGATGGAAACACCATATATTTT. Protein product: CASSRSTDGNTIYF.

This rearrangement joins TRBV5-1 to TRBJ2-7, with D perhaps matching TRBD1 or TRBD2 (6 bases each). The CDR3 runs to 14 residues. Germline CDR1 is SGHRS and CDR2 is YFSETQ. Deletions cut 4 bases from V and 6 bases from J, with 17 bases between. The CDR3 nucleotides are TGCGCCAGCAGCAAATACAGGGACGGGGGCGAGCAGTACTTC. Encoded protein: CASSKYRDGGEQYF.

The V and J genes are TRBV28 and TRBJ2-2; 7 positions agree with TRBD2. The CDR3 contains 15 residues. Trimming removed 6 bases from V and 9 bases from J; junction bases left unmatched: 13. Per the germline V gene, CDR1 is MDHEN and CDR2 is SYDVKM. For the CDR3, the DNA is TGTGCCAGCAGCCAGGGAGGGGACCCTACCCGGGAGCTGTTTTTT. It translates to CASSQGGDPTRELFF.